These 28 T cell receptor beta chains originate from one sample sequenced in a study of T-cell reconstitution after alpha-beta-depleted transplantation in children. During its preparation, the TCRbeta library received unique molecular identifiers. TCRdb re-called the PCR reads with MiXCR, one entry per CDR3 protein. The table shows around 700,000 distinct CDR3 sequences, with around 13% occurring only once. This specimen was PBMCs, taken before TCRalphabeta/CD19-depleted stem cell transplant. The receptor set was obtained from a girl aged 2 to 9 with congenital amegakaryocytic thrombocytopenia, due to receive a stem cell transplant.

This clonotype was found many times. J is TRBJ2-7 and V is TRBV12-3 or TRBV12-4; D is unresolved. V lost 2 bases, J lost 3 bases, and 14 bases lay in between. The CDR3 has 15 residues. CDR3 coding DNA: TGTGCCAGCAGTTTATACGCCAAAGCTAACTACGAGCAGTACTTC. This gives the protein CASSLYAKANYEQYF.

This chain joins TRBV24-1 and TRBJ2-2; D is unclear. Germline V gives CDR1 KGHDR, CDR2 SFDVKD. There are 16 residues in the CDR3. Between the trimmed V and J ends, which lost 1 base and 0 bases, there was a span of 8 bases. CDR3 loop: CATSDFNGPNTGELFF. CDR3 coding DNA: TGTGCCACCAGTGATTTCAACGGTCCGAACACCGGGGAGCTGTTTTTT.

For this clonotype: This may stem from a read error, because a much larger clone lies one nucleotide away. The CDR3: CASSGREGSSGNTIYF. CDR3 coding DNA: TGCGCCAGCAGCGGGCGAGAGGGGAGCTCTGGAAACACCATATATTTT. The gene calls are TRBV5-1 and TRBJ1-3, with D tentatively TRBD1 (5 bases). This CDR3 has 16 amino acids. The ends were cut back, 4 bases at V and 0 bases at J, with 14 bases in the middle. CDR1 is SGHRS and CDR2 is YFSETQ in the germline V gene.

The table lists this clonotype with a few counts. This sequence joins TRBV15 and TRBJ2-5; 7 bases match TRBD2. The CDR3 is 16 amino acids. CDR1 is LNHNV, CDR2 YYDKDF, per germline (reference sequence). With V trimmed by 4 bases and J by 4 bases, 12 bases remained unmatched. In DNA form, the CDR3 reads TGTGCCACCAGCACCTATAGCGGGCGTGTAGGAGAGACCCAGTACTTC. Its translation: CATSTYSGRVGETQYF.

This sequence joins TRBV30 and TRBJ2-7, with D possibly being TRBD1 (6 bases). This CDR3 region has 13 residues. V dropped 5 bases and J dropped 3 bases, with 14 bases sitting between them. Germline loops: CDR1 GTSNPN, CDR2 SVGIG (reference sequence). The CDR3 protein is CAWDLGGIYEQYF. The CDR3, as DNA: TGTGCCTGGGACTTAGGGGGAATCTACGAGCAGTACTTC.

This clonotype was counted many times. This CDR3 reads CASSPRGETEAFF. As DNA, the CDR3 is TGCGCCAGCAGCCCGCGGGGAGAAACTGAAGCTTTCTTT. The V and J genes are TRBV5-1 and TRBJ1-1; D unclear. Trimming removed 4 bases from V and 5 bases from J, with 12 bases in between. The CDR3 sequence is 13 residues long. Germline CDR1 SGHRS, CDR2 YFSETQ.

This clonotype was counted many times. The chain couples TRBV7-9 to TRBJ1-5, with D possibly TRBD1 on 6 matching bases. Germline-derived CDR1 and CDR2 are SEHNR and FQNEAQ (reference sequence). The CDR3 covers 15 residues. V was shortened by 1 base and J by 2 bases, with 9 bases between the two germline ends. CDR3 bases: TGTGCCAGCAGCTTAGACAGGGAACGCAATCAGCCCCAGCATTTT. Protein product: CASSLDRERNQPQHF.

The V and J genes are TRBV12-3 or TRBV12-4 and TRBJ2-1; D is perhaps TRBD1 (5 bases). This CDR3 is 15 amino acids long. V lost 3 bases and J 7 bases, leaving 16 bases between the germline ends. The CDR3, as DNA: TGTGCCAGCAGTTTCGCAGGGTGGGGTAAGAATGAGCAGTTCTTC. Translated: CASSFAGWGKNEQFF.

This clonotype came up a few times. The chain links TRBV27 to TRBJ2-7, with a weak D call TRBD2 (5 bases). Trimming pared 10 bases from V and 0 bases from J, leaving 19 bases between. The CDR3 is 15 amino acids. The V gene's germline CDR1 is MNHEY and CDR2 SMNVEV (reference sequence). CDR3 protein: CATSRTGQSSYEQYF. The CDR3 nucleotides are TGTGCCACCTCCAGGACTGGGCAGAGCTCCTACGAGCAGTACTTC.

This chain connects TRBV12-3 or TRBV12-4 to TRBJ2-3; a possible D gene is TRBD2 (5 bases). V dropped 6 bases and J dropped 4 bases, with 17 bases sitting between them. The CDR3 has 15 amino acids. In nucleotides, the CDR3 is TGTGCCAGCAGCCCAGAGGGCCAGCAGGCAGATACGCAGTATTTT. Amino acids: CASSPEGQQADTQYF.

In its sample, this clonotype was seen once. This clone may be a read error of a much larger clone one base away. This chain connects TRBV2 to TRBJ2-1; possible D gene TRBD2, 5 bases. Trimming took off 5 bases at V and 4 bases at J, with 18 bases between the two ends. CDR1 is SNHLY and CDR2 is FYNNEI in the germline V gene. There are 16 residues in the CDR3. The CDR3 here is CASSSSSGYPYNEQFF. CDR3 bases: TGTGCCAGCAGTTCCTCCTCGGGGTACCCATACAATGAGCAGTTCTTC.

The chain combines TRBV29-1 with TRBJ2-7; D unclear. CDR3 size: 12 residues. The germline CDR1 and CDR2 sequences are SQVTM and ANQGSEA. V was shortened by 4 bases and J by 6 bases, with 13 bases between the two germline ends. CDR3 in DNA: TGCAGCGTTGGTAACAGCTTCGCCGAGCAGTACTTC. As protein: CSVGNSFAEQYF.

The chain combines TRBV18 with TRBJ2-1; D is unresolved. CDR1 KGHSH and CDR2 LQKENI come from the germline V gene. The CDR3 contains 15 residues. Trimming pared 8 bases from V and 7 bases from J, leaving 21 bases between. The CDR3 sequence is CASRNSTRENNEQFF. CDR3 coding DNA: TGTGCCAGCCGAAACTCGACCCGAGAGAATAATGAGCAGTTCTTC.

This clonotype was picked up many times. The genes are TRBV9 and TRBJ2-1, with 10 bases matching TRBD2. This CDR3 contains 15 residues. The germline gives CDR1 SGDLS, CDR2 YYNGEE. With V trimmed by 2 bases and J by 7 bases, 6 bases remained unmatched. In DNA form, the CDR3 reads TGTGCCAGCAGCGTTCTAGCGGGAGTATCAAATGAGCAGTTCTTC. Translated, it gives CASSVLAGVSNEQFF.

This clonotype came up many times. This chain links TRBV20-1 with TRBJ1-1; maybe TRBD1 (5 bases). Trimming removed 7 bases from V and 3 bases from J, with 15 bases in between. The CDR3 extends over 13 amino acids. Germline lookup yields CDR1 DFQATT and CDR2 SNEGSKA (reference sequence). The CDR3 DNA sequence: TGCAGTGGGGGAGCGGGGGAGCACACTGAAGCTTTCTTT. This sequence encodes CSGGAGEHTEAFF.

V usage is TRBV7-9 and J usage is TRBJ2-7; D ambiguous. CDR3 length equals 12 residues. Germline V gene data show CDR1 as SEHNR and CDR2 as FQNEAQ (reference sequence). Trimming shortened V by 6 bases and J by 6 bases, and 12 bases separated the two germline ends. The CDR3 DNA reads as TGTGCCAGCAGTCCCCCCGTGAGCGAGCAGTACTTC. Residues: CASSPPVSEQYF. Full variable domain (missing parts from reference TRBV7-9 and TRBJ2-7): DTGVSQNPRHKITKRGQNVTFRCDPISEHNRLYWYRQTLGQGPEFLTYFQNEAQLEKSRLLSDRFSAERPKGSFSTLEIQRTEQGDSAMYLCASSPPVSEQYFGPGTRLTVT.

This clonotype showed up just a few times. V is TRBV3-1 and J is TRBJ2-7, with 8 bases fitting TRBD2. The V gene end was trimmed by 0 bases and the J gene end by 10 bases; junction bases not matched to a gene: 11. The CDR3 is 15 amino acids. From germline, CDR1 is LGHDT and CDR2 YNNKEL (reference sequence). The DNA of the CDR3 is TGTGCCAGCAGCCAAGATTTGGGGGCTAGCGGGCCCCAGTACTTC. Its protein product is CASSQDLGASGPQYF.

This clonotype was seen at least ten times. This chain connects TRBV12-3 or TRBV12-4 to TRBJ2-7; a weak D match, TRBD2 (6 bases). V was trimmed by 5 bases and J by 3 bases, leaving 14 bases between them. The CDR3 spans 14 residues. This CDR3 is CASSPGTGNYEQYF. CDR3 coding DNA: TGTGCCAGCAGTCCCGGGACTGGAAACTACGAGCAGTACTTC.

The gene calls are TRBV20-1 and TRBJ2-7, with TRBD2 identical over 13 bases. CDR1 and CDR2 from the germline V gene are DFQATT and SNEGSKA (reference sequence). This CDR3 is built from 15 residues. V was clipped by 3 bases and J by 5 bases; unmatched bases: 7. The CDR3 sequence: CSASLRTSGSNEQYF. CDR3 sequence (DNA): TGCAGTGCTAGTCTCCGGACTAGCGGGAGCAACGAGCAGTACTTC.

This clonotype came up many times. The rearrangement uses TRBV18 and TRBJ1-1, with TRBD1 matching 8 bases. Germline CDR1 reads KGHSH; CDR2 reads LQKENI. The CDR3 contains 14 residues. V trimming: 6 bases; J trimming: 7 bases; junction bases outside the gene matches: 10. DNA of the CDR3: TGTGCCAGCTCTCCTAGACAGGGGACGAATGAAGCTTTCTTT. It is translated as CASSPRQGTNEAFF.

The sample holds many counts of this clonotype. The J gene is TRBJ2-2, the V gene TRBV6-5; D is possibly TRBD1 (5 bases). V was shortened by 0 bases and J by 5 bases, with 13 bases between the two germline ends. In germline, CDR1 is MNHEY, CDR2 SVGAGI. The CDR3 totals 16 residues. CDR3 amino acids: CASSYSVQAKTGELFF. The CDR3 nucleotides are TGTGCCAGCAGTTACTCGGTACAGGCAAAGACCGGGGAGCTGTTTTTT.

This clonotype was seen many times. The rearrangement joins TRBV12-3 or TRBV12-4 to TRBJ2-3; no clear D gene. CDR3 size: 13 residues. V was clipped by 7 bases and J by 4 bases, with 12 bases between them. The CDR3 region has the DNA TGTGCCAGCACCTACGGGTCTCCAGATACGCAGTATTTT. Translation: CASTYGSPDTQYF.

At least ten counts were recorded for this clonotype. The chain combines TRBV10-3 with TRBJ2-3; D is unclear. Trimming removed 7 bases from V and 1 base from J, with 18 bases in between. The CDR3 totals 16 residues. Germline CDR1 and CDR2: ENHRY and SYGVKD. This chain's CDR3 is CAITNAETAGTDTQYF. DNA for the CDR3: TGTGCCATCACAAACGCGGAGACGGCTGGCACAGATACGCAGTATTTT.

This clonotype was counted only a few times. The chain carries TRBV13 and TRBJ2-7; 8 bases agree with TRBD2. The V and J ends lost 2 bases and 4 bases, in that order; junction bases with no gene match: 4. Germline V gene data show CDR1 as PRHDT and CDR2 as FYEKMQ (reference sequence). The length of the CDR3 is 14 residues. Here the CDR3 reads CASSLSGSFYEQYF. CDR3 sequence (DNA): TGTGCCAGCAGCTTAAGCGGGAGTTTTTACGAGCAGTACTTC.

This clonotype was counted a few times. V is TRBV28 and J is TRBJ2-5; tentative D call: TRBD1 (6 bases). Trimming shortened V by 11 bases and J by 1 base, and 20 bases separated the two germline ends. Germline lookup yields CDR1 MDHEN and CDR2 SYDVKM. This CDR3 is 15 amino acids long. As DNA, the CDR3 is TGTGCCGGAAAGGAGAAAGGACAGTCCCAAGAGACCCAGTACTTC. Translation: CAGKEKGQSQETQYF.

This clonotype was counted only a few times. V gene TRBV18 combines with J gene TRBJ1-2; 10 nucleotides line up with TRBD1. CDR3 length: 13 residues. The trim removed 3 bases at V and 9 bases at J, leaving 4 bases unmatched. The germline CDR1 and CDR2 sequences are KGHSH and LQKENI. As DNA, the CDR3 is TGTGCCAGCTCACCTAGGACAGGGGGTCGCTACACCTTC. It is translated as CASSPRTGGRYTF.

This clonotype has a count of ten or more. The chain recombines TRBV10-3 with TRBJ1-1, with no clear D. CDR1 and CDR2 (germline): ENHRY, SYGVKD. The V end was cut by 6 bases, the J end by 0 bases, with 8 bases between. The CDR3 is made up of 13 amino acids. This CDR3 is CAIRALMNTEAFF. DNA of the CDR3: TGTGCCATCAGAGCCCTGATGAACACTGAAGCTTTCTTT.

This clonotype was counted between two and nine times. V usage is TRBV27 and J usage is TRBJ1-1; TRBD1 is a possible D gene (5 bases). Between the trimmed V and J ends, which lost 2 bases and 0 bases, there was a span of 10 bases. The germline V gene has CDR1 MNHEY and CDR2 SMNVEV (reference sequence). This CDR3 spans 15 amino acids. The CDR3 is CASSLQRQLNTEAFF. The CDR3 DNA follows: TGTGCCAGCAGTTTACAAAGACAGTTGAACACTGAAGCTTTCTTT.